Listed here are 20 T cell receptor beta chains from one sample, sequenced in a study of blood T cell repertoires in COVID-19. The repertoire was sequenced with immunoSEQ multiplex PCR; TCRdb's copy has only in-frame clones and lacks some. This sample has 49,000 or so clones, with roughly 80% found just once. Input material: peripheral blood. These receptors all stem from a man aged 60 to 69 with active COVID-19.

V gene TRBV20-1 combines with J gene TRBJ2-1, with 10 bases matching TRBD2. CDR1 is DFQATT, CDR2 SNEGSKA, per germline (reference sequence). V dropped 3 bases and J dropped 5; count of bases not matched to a gene: 4. The CDR3 runs 14 residues. The DNA of the CDR3 is TGCAGTGCTAGTCGGACTAGCGGCGACAATGAGCAGTTCTTC. It yields the protein CSASRTSGDNEQFF.

This chain joins TRBV7-8 and TRBJ2-5; TRBD2 aligns across 15 bases. V lost 1 base to trimming and J lost 5 bases; unmatched junction nucleotides: 5. This CDR3 has 17 amino acids. Germline CDR1 and CDR2: SGHVS and FQNEAQ. The CDR3 reads CASSLGTSGRAVETQYF. For the CDR3, the DNA is TGTGCCAGCAGCTTAGGGACTAGCGGGAGGGCCGTGGAGACCCAGTACTTC. Full variable domain (rest looked up from reference TRBV7-8 and TRBJ2-5): GAGVSQSPRYKVAKRGQDVALRCDPISGHVSLFWYQQALGQGPEFLTYFQNEAQLDKSGLPSDRFFAERPEGSVSTLKIQRTQQEDSAVYLCASSLGTSGRAVETQYFGPGTRLLVL.

This clone was detected a few times. The chain combines TRBV7-9 with TRBJ2-1; TRBD2 matches at 10 bases. The junction had 8 bases not matched to a gene; V was cut back by 3 bases and J by 12 bases. CDR3 length: 14 residues. The germline gives CDR1 SEHNR, CDR2 FQNEAQ (reference sequence). The CDR3: CASSFARAGGGQFF. The CDR3 nucleotides are TGTGCCAGCAGCTTTGCCCGAGCGGGAGGGGGGCAGTTCTTC. The whole variable domain, filled in from reference TRBV7-9 and TRBJ2-1, reads DTGVSQNPRHKITKRGQNVTFRCDPISEHNRLYWYRQTLGQGPEFLTYFQNEAQLEKSRLLSDRFSAERPKGSFSTLEIQRTEQGDSAMYLCASSFARAGGGQFFGPGTRLTVL.

The V gene is TRBV19, the J gene TRBJ2-1; D remains ambiguous. This CDR3 comprises 13 residues. Trimming shortened V by 3 bases and J by 11 bases, and 14 bases separated the two germline ends. Germline CDR1 reads LNHDA; CDR2 reads SQIVND (reference sequence). The DNA for the CDR3 is TGTGCCAGTAGTATCCAACCCTCAAGCAAGCAGTTCTTC. Translating gives CASSIQPSSKQFF.

The J gene is TRBJ1-6, the V gene TRBV6-2 or TRBV6-3; 10 nucleotides line up with TRBD1. CDR3 length: 14 amino acids. CDR1 is MNHEY and CDR2 is SVGEGT in the germline V gene. V dropped 6 bases and J dropped 7; count of bases not matched to a gene: 3. The chain's CDR3 is CASSWGQGNSPLHF. The CDR3 coding sequence is TGTGCCAGCAGCTGGGGACAGGGGAATTCACCCCTCCACTTT.

The V gene is TRBV19, the J gene TRBJ2-5; D might be TRBD1 (5 bases). The CDR3 is made up of 13 amino acids. The V gene lost 5 bases and the J gene lost 1 base, with 8 bases spanning the gap. CDR1 is LNHDA and CDR2 is SQIVND in the germline V gene (reference sequence). In nucleotides, the CDR3 is TGTGCCAGTAGTCGCGACAGCCAAGAGACCCAGTACTTC. It encodes CASSRDSQETQYF.

The chain is built from TRBV7-9 and TRBJ2-7; 7 positions agree with TRBD1. CDR1 and CDR2 from the germline V gene are SEHNR and FQNEAQ (reference sequence). V shed 7 bases and J 6 bases; nucleotides not matched to a gene: 15. The CDR3 is 15 residues long. The CDR3 nucleotides read TGTGCCAGCACCCCCGATGGGGCAGGGGGTCGCGAGCAGTACTTC. It specifies CASTPDGAGGREQYF.

The chain carries TRBV21-1 and TRBJ2-7; TRBD2, as called in the table, went unchecked against the DNA. TRBV21-1 is shown as a pseudogene. This CDR3 comprises 16 residues. CDR3 DNA sequence: TGTGCCAGCAGCAGAGTAGCGGGAGGGCCATCCTACGAGCAGTACTTC. Translated: CASSRVAGGPSYEQYF.

The rearrangement uses TRBV25-1 and TRBJ2-5; 8 bases align to TRBD2. This CDR3 is 14 amino acids long. V trimming: 3 bases; J trimming: 7 bases; junction bases outside the gene matches: 7. In germline, CDR1 is MGHDK, CDR2 SYGVNS. The CDR3 is CASSDSGARRTQYF. For the CDR3, the DNA is TGTGCCAGCAGTGATAGCGGGGCCCGTCGGACCCAGTACTTC. The variable domain in full, with the rest retrieved from reference TRBV25-1 and TRBJ2-5, is EADIYQTPRYLVIGTGKKITLECSQTMGHDKMYWYQQDPGMELHLIHYSYGVNSTEKGDLSSESTVSRIRTEHFPLTLESARPSHTSQYLCASSDSGARRTQYFGPGTRLLVL.

The chain has TRBV19 and TRBJ2-1; possibly TRBD1 for D (5 bases). Trimming took off 7 bases at V and 0 bases at J, with 16 bases between the two ends. CDR1 and CDR2 (germline): LNHDA, SQIVND (reference sequence). The CDR3 loop spans 16 amino acids. CDR3 nucleotide sequence: TGTGCCAGTACTCCCAGTTGGGGCAGCTCCTACAATGAGCAGTTCTTC. Its protein product is CASTPSWGSSYNEQFF.

This chain joins TRBV4-1 and TRBJ2-7; 7 bases agree with TRBD1. Trimming took 1 base from V and 4 from J; bases not matched to a gene: 4. Germline V lookup: CDR1 MGHRA, CDR2 YSYEKL. The CDR3 totals 14 residues. The CDR3 is CASSQGGQPYEQYF. CDR3 DNA: TGCGCCAGCAGCCAAGGGGGACAGCCGTACGAGCAGTACTTC.

Only one count was recorded for this clone. The CDR3 spells CSVEVGGRTDTQYF. CDR3 nucleotide sequence: TGCAGCGTTGAGGTAGGGGGCCGGACAGATACGCAGTATTTT. V is TRBV29-1 and J is TRBJ2-3; TRBD1 matches at 7 bases. Germline V gene lookup returns CDR1 SQVTM and CDR2 ANQGSEA. Trimming removed 3 bases from V and 3 bases from J; junction bases left unmatched: 6. The length of the CDR3 is 14 residues.

This clone has only one observation. V and J are TRBV2 and TRBJ2-2; 10 bases line up with TRBD2. The junction had 6 bases not matched to a gene; V was cut back by 5 bases and J by 6 bases. Germline values: CDR1 SNHLY, CDR2 FYNNEI. The CDR3 covers 15 residues. CDR3 coding DNA: TGTGCCAGCAGTTCACTAGCGGGACAGGCCGGGGAGCTGTTTTTT. Amino acids: CASSSLAGQAGELFF.

The chain employs TRBV7-8 and TRBJ2-7, with D tentatively TRBD2 (5 bases). The V and J ends lost 5 bases and 3 bases respectively, with 8 bases between them. The germline V gene encodes CDR1 SGHVS and CDR2 FQNEAQ. The CDR3 loop spans 12 amino acids. This chain's CDR3 is CASSPGNYEQYF. CDR3 DNA sequence: TGTGCCAGCAGCCCGGGAAACTACGAGCAGTACTTC.

The chain employs TRBV7-9 and TRBJ1-2; D is unclear. The length of the CDR3 is 10 residues. CDR1 and CDR2 from the germline V gene are SEHNR and FQNEAQ (reference sequence). Trimming took 5 bases from V and 8 from J, leaving 6 bases between them. CDR3: CASSPGGYTF. CDR3 bases: TGTGCCAGCAGCCCAGGCGGCTACACCTTC.

This clone was seen just once. The CDR3 spells CASSLSYSGSSYNEQFF. The CDR3 nucleotides are TGTGCCAGCAGCTTATCATATAGCGGGAGCTCCTACAATGAGCAGTTCTTC. The V call is TRBV7-3, the J call TRBJ2-1, with 9 bases lining up with TRBD2. The J segment lost 0 bases and the V segment lost 2 bases, leaving 5 bases of the junction unmatched. The CDR3 runs 17 residues. Germline CDR1 is SGHTA and CDR2 is FQGTGA.

The chain links TRBV24-1 to TRBJ2-3; 8 nucleotides line up with TRBD2. Trimming took 0 bases from V and 5 from J; bases not matched to a gene: 6. Germline V gives CDR1 KGHDR, CDR2 SFDVKD. The CDR3 runs to 16 residues. The CDR3 DNA is TGTGCCACCAGTGATTTGGGGAGCGGGGGTGGAGATACGCAGTATTTT. Encoded protein: CATSDLGSGGGDTQYF.

The rearrangement joins TRBV30 to TRBJ2-3; D remains unclear. Trimming took 7 bases from V and 5 from J, leaving 7 bases between them. The CDR3 spans 10 residues. CDR1 GTSNPN and CDR2 SVGIG come from the germline V gene (reference sequence). CDR3 amino acids: CASAEDTQYF. DNA of the CDR3: TGTGCCTCCGCGGAAGATACGCAGTATTTT.

This clone showed up just a few times. The gene calls are TRBV19 and TRBJ1-5; TRBD1 matches at 10 bases. The CDR3 is 16 residues long. Per germline, CDR1 LNHDA and CDR2 SQIVND (reference sequence). The junction had 6 bases not matched to a gene; V was cut back by 4 bases and J by 3 bases. The DNA for the CDR3 is TGTGCCAGTAGTACGATGGACAGGGGGGACAATCAGCCCCAGCATTTT. Protein product: CASSTMDRGDNQPQHF.

This clone was observed a few times. The chain links TRBV2 to TRBJ1-5; 9 nucleotides align to TRBD1. CDR3 length: 16 residues. In germline, CDR1 is SNHLY, CDR2 FYNNEI. Germline trimming cut 3 bases from V and 2 bases from J; bases unmatched to any gene: 5. This chain's CDR3 is CASSEMDRGGNQPQHF. The CDR3 nucleotides are TGTGCCAGCAGTGAGATGGACAGGGGCGGCAATCAGCCCCAGCATTTT.